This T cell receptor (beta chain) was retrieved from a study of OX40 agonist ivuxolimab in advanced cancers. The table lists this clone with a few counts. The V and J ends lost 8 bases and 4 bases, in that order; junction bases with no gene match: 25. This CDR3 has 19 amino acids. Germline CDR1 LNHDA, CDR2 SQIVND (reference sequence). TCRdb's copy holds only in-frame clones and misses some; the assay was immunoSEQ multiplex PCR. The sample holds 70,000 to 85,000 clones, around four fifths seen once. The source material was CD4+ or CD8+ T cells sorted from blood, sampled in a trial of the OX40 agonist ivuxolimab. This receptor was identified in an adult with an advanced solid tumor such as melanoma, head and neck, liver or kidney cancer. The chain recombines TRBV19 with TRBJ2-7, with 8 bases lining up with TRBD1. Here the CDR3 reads CASYPSGGPRAEDWYEQYF. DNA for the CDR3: TGTGCCAGTTATCCCTCAGGGGGCCCTAGGGCAGAGGACTGGTACGAGCAGTACTTC.